This TCR beta chain was profiled in a study of glioma-infiltrating T cells. Notes on the study in general: Only very few CDR3 sequences appeared in both tissue and blood. Tissue-blood divergence was below expectation in non-neoplastic patients, above in gliomas.

TCR alpha and beta CDR3 regions were amplified from RNA using iRepertoire nested multiplex PCR. Tissue mRNA or PBMC total RNA, roughly 85-450 ng, went into one-step reverse transcription and amplification. From the multiplex PCR reads, TCRdb called clonotypes with MiXCR, one entry per CDR3 protein. This table holds about 180,000 distinct CDR3 sequences, about 46% found once. The CDR3 sequence is 14 residues long. Germline lookup yields CDR1 LGHDT and CDR2 YNNKEL (reference sequence). As for this clonotype: Its specificity is not known.

This chain joins TRBV3-1 and TRBJ1-1; TRBD1 might be the D (6 bases). Sequenced input: glioma tissue, nonneoplastic brain tissue, or PBMCs (not recorded which). This TCR was recovered from a human donor with low-grade glioma or glioblastoma, undergoing nonglioma brain surgery, or in good health (not recorded which). Here the CDR3 reads CVRSQTTGNTEAFF. The CDR3 DNA follows: TGTGTCAGAAGCCAAACGACAGGGAACACTGAAGCTTTCTTT.